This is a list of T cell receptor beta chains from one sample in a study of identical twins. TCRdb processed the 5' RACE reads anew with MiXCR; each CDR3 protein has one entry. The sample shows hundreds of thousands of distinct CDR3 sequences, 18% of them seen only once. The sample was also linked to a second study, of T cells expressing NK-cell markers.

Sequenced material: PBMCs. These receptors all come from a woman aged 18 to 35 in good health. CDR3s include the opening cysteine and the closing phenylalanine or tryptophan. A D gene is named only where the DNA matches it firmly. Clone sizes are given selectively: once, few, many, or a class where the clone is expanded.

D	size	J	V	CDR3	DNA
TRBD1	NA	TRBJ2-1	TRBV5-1	CASRRGLDQFF	TGCGCCAGCAGGAGGGGGCTAGACCAGTTCTTC
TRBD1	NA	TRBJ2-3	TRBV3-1	CASSQSRTGGFTDTQYF	TGTGCCAGCAGCCAATCCCGGACAGGGGGTTTCACAGATACGCAGTATTTT
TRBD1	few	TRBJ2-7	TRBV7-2	CASIADRVSSYEQYF	TGTGCCAGCATCGCCGACAGGGTTTCCTCCTACGAGCAGTACTTC
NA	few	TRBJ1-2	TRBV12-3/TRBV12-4	CASSYRVGNGYTF	TGTGCCAGCTCGTACAGGGTCGGGAATGGCTACACCTTC
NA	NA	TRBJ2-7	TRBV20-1	CSAMRRERSYEQYF	TGCAGTGCTATGCGGCGGGAACGAAGTTACGAGCAGTACTTC
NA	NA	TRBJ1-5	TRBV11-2	CASSMVNQPQHF	TGTGCCAGCAGTATGGTAAATCAGCCCCAGCATTTT
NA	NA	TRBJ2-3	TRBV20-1	CSARYYRGIGPSSDTQYF	TGCAGCGCTAGATATTACCGCGGGATTGGCCCCTCCTCCGATACGCAGTATTTT
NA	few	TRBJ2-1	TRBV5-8	CASTPDGIAEQFF	TGTGCCAGCACCCCGGACGGGATCGCTGAGCAGTTCTTC
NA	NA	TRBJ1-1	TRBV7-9	CASSLDTLNTEAFF	TGTGCCAGCAGCTTAGACACCTTGAACACTGAAGCTTTCTTT
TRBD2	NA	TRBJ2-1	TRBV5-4	CASGLVERTSAAHNEQFF	TGTGCCAGCGGCTTGGTGGAAAGGACTAGCGCGGCCCACAATGAGCAGTTCTTC